This record looks at one TCR beta chain sequence and its context. In the source study's methods: Nucleated cell number was recorded as an estimate derived from reference gene primer amplification. Sequencing was performed with immunoSEQ multiplex PCR; in TCRdb, only in-frame clones are kept and a portion is missing. The V and J calls and clone size are taken from that table; D and trimming were inferred from the DNA. The sample yields nearly 110,000 clones, about 82% seen once. Unmatched junction bases numbered 3, after V lost 0 bases and J lost 1 base. Germline assignment: CDR1 SGDLS and CDR2 YYNGEE. The CDR3 totals 15 residues. This entry comes from a study of blood T cell repertoires in COVID-19. Across the whole study: The origin of the acute and convalescent COVID-19 samples was the United States, Italy and Spain. Nucleic acid was either cDNA or gDNA, and it came from T cells, B-cell-depleted T cells, or PBMCs.

Enrolled during active infection, Seattle patients were then followed longitudinally. Sequenced input: peripheral blood. The J gene is TRBJ1-1, the V gene TRBV9; 7 bases are shared with TRBD1. The receptor's source is a man of 80 years or more with COVID-19, enrolled during active disease. The CDR3 DNA reads as TGTGCCAGCAGCGTAGCCGGACAGGCGAACACTGAAGCTTTCTTT. Protein product: CASSVAGQANTEAFF.